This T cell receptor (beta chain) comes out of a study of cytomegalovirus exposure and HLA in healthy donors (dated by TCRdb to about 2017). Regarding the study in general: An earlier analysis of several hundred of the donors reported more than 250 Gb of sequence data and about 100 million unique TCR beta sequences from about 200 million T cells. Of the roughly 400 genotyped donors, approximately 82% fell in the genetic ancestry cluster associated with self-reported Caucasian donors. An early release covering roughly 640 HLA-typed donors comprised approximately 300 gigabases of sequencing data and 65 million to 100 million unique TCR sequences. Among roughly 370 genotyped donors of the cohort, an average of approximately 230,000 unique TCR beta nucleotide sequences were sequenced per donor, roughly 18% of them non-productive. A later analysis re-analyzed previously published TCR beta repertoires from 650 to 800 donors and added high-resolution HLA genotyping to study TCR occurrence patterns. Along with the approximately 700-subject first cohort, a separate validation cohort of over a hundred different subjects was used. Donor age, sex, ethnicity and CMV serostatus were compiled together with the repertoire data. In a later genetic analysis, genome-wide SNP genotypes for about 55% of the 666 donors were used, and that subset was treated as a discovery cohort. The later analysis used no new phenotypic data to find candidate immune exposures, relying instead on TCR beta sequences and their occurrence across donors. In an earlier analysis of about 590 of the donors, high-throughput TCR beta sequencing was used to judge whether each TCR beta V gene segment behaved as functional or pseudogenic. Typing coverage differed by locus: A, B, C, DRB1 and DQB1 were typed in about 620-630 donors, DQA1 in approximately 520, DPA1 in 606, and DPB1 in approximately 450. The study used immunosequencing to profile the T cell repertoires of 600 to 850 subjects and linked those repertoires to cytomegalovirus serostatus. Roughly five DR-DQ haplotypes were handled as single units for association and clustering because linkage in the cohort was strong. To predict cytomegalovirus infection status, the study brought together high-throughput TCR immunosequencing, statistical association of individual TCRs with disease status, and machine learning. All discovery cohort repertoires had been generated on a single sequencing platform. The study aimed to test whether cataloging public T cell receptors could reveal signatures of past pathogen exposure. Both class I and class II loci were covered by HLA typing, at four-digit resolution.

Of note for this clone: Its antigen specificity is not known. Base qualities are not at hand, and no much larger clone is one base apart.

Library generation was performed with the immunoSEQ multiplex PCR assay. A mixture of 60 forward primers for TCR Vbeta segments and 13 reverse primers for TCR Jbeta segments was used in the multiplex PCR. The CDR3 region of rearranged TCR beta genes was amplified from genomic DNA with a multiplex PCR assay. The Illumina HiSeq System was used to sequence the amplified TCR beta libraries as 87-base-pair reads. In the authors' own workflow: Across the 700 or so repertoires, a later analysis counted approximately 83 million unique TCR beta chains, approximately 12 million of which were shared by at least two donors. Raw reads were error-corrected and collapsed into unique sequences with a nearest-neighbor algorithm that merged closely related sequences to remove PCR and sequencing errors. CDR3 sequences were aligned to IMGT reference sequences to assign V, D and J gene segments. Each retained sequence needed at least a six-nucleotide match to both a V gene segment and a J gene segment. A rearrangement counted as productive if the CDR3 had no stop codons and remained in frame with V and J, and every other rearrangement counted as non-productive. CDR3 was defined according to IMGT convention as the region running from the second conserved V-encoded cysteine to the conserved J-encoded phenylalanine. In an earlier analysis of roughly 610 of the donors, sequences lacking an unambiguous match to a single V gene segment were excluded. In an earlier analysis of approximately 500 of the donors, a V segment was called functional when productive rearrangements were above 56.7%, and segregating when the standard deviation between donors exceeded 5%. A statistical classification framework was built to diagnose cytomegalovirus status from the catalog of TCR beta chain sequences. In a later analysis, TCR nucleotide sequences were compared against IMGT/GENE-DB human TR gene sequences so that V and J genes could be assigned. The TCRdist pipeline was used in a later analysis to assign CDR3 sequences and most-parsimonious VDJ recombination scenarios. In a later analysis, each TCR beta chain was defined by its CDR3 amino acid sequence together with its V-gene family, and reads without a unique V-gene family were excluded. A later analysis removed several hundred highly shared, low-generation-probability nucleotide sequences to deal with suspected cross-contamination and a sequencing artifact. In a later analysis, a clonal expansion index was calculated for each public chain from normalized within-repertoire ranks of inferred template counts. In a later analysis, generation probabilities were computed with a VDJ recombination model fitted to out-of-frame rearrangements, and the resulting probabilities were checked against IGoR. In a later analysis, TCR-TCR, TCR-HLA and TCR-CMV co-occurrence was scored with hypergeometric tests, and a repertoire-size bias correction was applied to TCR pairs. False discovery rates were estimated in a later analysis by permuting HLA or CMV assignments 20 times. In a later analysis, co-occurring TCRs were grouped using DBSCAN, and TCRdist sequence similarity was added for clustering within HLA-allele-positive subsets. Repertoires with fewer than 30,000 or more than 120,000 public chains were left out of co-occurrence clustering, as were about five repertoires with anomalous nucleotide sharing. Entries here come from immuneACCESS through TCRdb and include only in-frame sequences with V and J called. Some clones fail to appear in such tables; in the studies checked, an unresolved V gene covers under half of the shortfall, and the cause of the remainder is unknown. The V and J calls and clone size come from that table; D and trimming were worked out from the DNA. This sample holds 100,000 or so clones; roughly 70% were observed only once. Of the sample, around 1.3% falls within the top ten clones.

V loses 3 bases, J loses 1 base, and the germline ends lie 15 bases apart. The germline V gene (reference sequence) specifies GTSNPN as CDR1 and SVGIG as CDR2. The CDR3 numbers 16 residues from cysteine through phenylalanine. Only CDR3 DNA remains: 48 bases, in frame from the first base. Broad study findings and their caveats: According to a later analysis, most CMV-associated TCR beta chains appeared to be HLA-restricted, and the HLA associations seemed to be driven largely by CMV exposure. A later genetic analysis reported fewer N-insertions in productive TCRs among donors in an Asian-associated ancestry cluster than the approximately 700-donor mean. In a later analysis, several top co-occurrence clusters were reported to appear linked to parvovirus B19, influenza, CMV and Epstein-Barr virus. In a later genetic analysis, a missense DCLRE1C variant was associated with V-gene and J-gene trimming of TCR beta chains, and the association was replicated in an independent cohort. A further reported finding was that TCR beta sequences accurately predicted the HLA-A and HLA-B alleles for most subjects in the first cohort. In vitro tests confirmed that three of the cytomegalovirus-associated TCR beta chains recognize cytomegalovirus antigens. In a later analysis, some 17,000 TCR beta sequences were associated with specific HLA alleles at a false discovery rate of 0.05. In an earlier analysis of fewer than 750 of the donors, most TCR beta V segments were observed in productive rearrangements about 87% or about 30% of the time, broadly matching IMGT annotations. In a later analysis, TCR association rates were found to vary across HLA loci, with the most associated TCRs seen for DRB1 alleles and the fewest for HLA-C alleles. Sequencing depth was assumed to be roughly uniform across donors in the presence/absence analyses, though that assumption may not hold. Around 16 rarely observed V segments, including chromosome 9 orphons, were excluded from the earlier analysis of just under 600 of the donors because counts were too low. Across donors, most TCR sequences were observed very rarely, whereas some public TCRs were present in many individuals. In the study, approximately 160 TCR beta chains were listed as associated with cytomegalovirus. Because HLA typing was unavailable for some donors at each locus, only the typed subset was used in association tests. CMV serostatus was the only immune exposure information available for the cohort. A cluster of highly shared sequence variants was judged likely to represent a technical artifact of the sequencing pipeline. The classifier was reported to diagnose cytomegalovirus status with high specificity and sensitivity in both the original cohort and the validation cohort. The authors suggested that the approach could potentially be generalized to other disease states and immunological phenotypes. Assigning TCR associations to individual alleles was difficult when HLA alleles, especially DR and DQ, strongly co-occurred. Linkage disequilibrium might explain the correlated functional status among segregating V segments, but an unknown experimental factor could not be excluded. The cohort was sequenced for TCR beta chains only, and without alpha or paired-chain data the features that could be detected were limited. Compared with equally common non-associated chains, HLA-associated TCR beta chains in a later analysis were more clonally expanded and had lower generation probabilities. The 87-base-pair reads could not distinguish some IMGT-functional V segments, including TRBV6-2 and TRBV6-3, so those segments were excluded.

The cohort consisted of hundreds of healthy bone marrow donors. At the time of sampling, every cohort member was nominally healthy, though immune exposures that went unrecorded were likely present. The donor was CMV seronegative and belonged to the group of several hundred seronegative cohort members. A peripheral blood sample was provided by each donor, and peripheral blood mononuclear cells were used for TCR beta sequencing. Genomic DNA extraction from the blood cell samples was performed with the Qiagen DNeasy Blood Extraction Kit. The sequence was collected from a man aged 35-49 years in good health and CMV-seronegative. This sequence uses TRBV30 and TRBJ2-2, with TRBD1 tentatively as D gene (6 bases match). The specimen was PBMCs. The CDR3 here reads CAWSDPGALNTGELFF. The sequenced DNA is TGTGCCTGGAGCGACCCAGGGGCACTGAACACCGGGGAGCTGTTTTTT. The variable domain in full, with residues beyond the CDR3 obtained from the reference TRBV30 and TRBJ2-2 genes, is SQTIHQWPATLVQPVGSPLSLECTVEGTSNPNLYWYRQAAGRGLQLLFYSVGIGQISSEVPQNLSASRPQDRQFILSSKKLLLSDSGFYLCAWSDPGALNTGELFFGEGSRLTVL.